The sequence of this T cell receptor (beta chain) was determined in a study of T-cell memory formation after mild COVID-19. Study details: TCR clusters were mostly donor specific. Overall study results and limits: The study detected some responding clones in pre-infection memory, suggesting cross-reactive memory joined.

Amplification by 5'RACE using constant-segment primers produced TCR alpha and TCR beta cDNA libraries that carried sample barcodes and UMIs. Using its own MiXCR run on the 5' RACE reads, TCRdb lists one record per CDR3 protein. In the table there are 150,000 to 200,000 distinct CDR3 sequences, around 10% of which are singletons. This clonotype was seen only a few times. The target antigen is unknown. CDR3 length equals 15 residues. Germline V gives CDR1 SGHRS, CDR2 YFSETQ. V lost 4 bases, J lost 5 bases, and 15 bases lay in between. The J gene is TRBJ2-2, the V gene TRBV5-1, with no clear D. Sequences were obtained from PBMCs or a T cell subset sorted from them (not recorded which). The sequence was collected from a man between 18 and 29 years old who had mild COVID-19 (a few samples of this study predate the infection). Cell type and time point are not known. The chain's CDR3 is CASSPLTLTTGELFF. The CDR3 nucleotides are TGCGCCAGCAGCCCGTTAACGCTAACAACCGGGGAGCTGTTTTTT. Complete variable domain (other parts from reference TRBV5-1 and TRBJ2-2): KAGVTQTPRYLIKTRGQQVTLSCSPISGHRSVSWYQQTPGQGLQFLFEYFSETQRNKGNFPGRFSGRQFSNSRSEMNVSTLELGDSALYLCASSPLTLTTGELFFGEGSRLTVL.